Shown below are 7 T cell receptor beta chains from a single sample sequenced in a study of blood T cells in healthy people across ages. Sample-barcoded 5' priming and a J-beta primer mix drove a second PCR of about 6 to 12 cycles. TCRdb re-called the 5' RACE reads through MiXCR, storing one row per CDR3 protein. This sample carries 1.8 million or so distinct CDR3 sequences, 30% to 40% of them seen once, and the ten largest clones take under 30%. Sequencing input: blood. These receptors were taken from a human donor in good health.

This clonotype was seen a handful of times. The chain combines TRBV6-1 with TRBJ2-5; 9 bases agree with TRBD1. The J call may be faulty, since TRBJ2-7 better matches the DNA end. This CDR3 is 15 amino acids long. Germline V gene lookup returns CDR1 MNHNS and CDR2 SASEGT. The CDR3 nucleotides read TGTGCCAGCAGTGAAGGAAGGACAGGGGCCGACGAGCAGTACTTC. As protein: CASSEGRTGADEQYF.

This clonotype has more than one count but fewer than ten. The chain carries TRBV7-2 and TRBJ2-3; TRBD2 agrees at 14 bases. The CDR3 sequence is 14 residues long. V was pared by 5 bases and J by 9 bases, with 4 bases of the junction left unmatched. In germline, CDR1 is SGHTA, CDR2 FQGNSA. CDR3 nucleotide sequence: TGTGCCAGCAGCAGACTAGCGGGGGGGCTCACGCAGTATTTT. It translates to CASSRLAGGLTQYF.

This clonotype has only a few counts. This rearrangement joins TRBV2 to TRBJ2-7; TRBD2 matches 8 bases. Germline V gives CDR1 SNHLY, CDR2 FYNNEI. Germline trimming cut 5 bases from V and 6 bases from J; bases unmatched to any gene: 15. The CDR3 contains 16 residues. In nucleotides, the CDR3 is TGTGCCAGCAGTCAAAATGGGGGTCTAGCGGGTTCCGAGCAGTACTTC. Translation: CASSQNGGLAGSEQYF.

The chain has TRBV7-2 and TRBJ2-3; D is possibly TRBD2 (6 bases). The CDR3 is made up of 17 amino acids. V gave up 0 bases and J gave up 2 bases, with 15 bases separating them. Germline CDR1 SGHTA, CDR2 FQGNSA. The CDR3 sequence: CASSLAWGAGYTDTQYF. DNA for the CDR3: TGTGCCAGCAGCTTAGCGTGGGGCGCGGGATACACAGATACGCAGTATTTT.

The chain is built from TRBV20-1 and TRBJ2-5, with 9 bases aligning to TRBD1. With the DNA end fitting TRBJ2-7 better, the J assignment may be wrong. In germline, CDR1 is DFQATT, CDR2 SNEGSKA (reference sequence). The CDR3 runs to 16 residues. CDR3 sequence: CSASLWGTGTSYEQYF. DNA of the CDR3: TGCAGTGCTAGCCTCTGGGGGACAGGGACGTCCTACGAGCAGTACTTC.

The CDR3 spells CASSSEARQTQYF. CDR3 in DNA: TGTGCCAGCAGTTCGGAGGCCCGTCAGACCCAGTACTTC. The chain joins TRBV6-5 to TRBJ2-5; tentative D call: TRBD2 (5 bases). V lost 4 bases to trimming and J lost 6 bases, with 12 bases between them. Germline-derived CDR1 and CDR2 are MNHEY and SVGAGI. CDR3 length equals 13 residues.

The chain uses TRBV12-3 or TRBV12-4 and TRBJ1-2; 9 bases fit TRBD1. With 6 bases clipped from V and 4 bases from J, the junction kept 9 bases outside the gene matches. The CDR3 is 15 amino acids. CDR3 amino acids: CASSAGTGSTYGYTF. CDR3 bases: TGTGCCAGCAGCGCCGGGACAGGGTCCACCTATGGCTACACCTTC.